This TCR beta chain appears in the sequencing data of a study of OX40 agonist ivuxolimab in advanced cancers. Study background: The dose of intravenous ivuxolimab that patients received every 2 weeks ranged from 0.01 to 10 mg/kg. Patients were roughly 87% male with ages about 20 to 79, mean 60.

Study-wide findings and caveats: Circulating CD4+ and CD8+ T cells showed clonal expansion by week 6 at 0.1 to 3.0 mg/kg. Some of the lowest clonal expansion was seen in partial responders at 0.1-3.0 mg/kg.

Details on this clone: Its antigen is not known.

Looked up from germline, CDR1 is GTSNPN and CDR2 is SVGIG (reference sequence). J gave up 9 bases and V 4 bases, and 8 bases lay outside the gene matches. The CDR3 sequence is 13 residues long. The repertoire was sequenced with immunoSEQ multiplex PCR; TCRdb's copy has only in-frame clones and lacks some. Of 77,000 or so clones listed, around 90% are singletons. Sequences were derived from CD4+ or CD8+ T cells sorted from blood, sampled in a trial of the OX40 agonist ivuxolimab. The gene calls are TRBV30 and TRBJ2-4; 8 positions match TRBD2. The receptor comes from an adult with an advanced solid tumor such as melanoma, head and neck, liver or kidney cancer. The CDR3 loop is CAWMRTSRGIQYF. CDR3 in DNA: TGTGCCTGGATGAGGACTAGCAGGGGCATTCAGTACTTC.